The 15 T cell receptor beta chains below were found in one sample sequenced in a study of spatial heterogeneity in lung cancer (dated by TCRdb to the late 2010s). The library was prepared using 5' RACE. Sequencing used a NextSeq 500. TCRdb reprocessed the public reads (quality trimming at Q25 with fastp, clone calling with MiXCR) and kept in-frame beta chains. Under each unique CDR3 protein, matching rows form one entry showing the most common genes and DNA. This sample is represented by 50,000 to 75,000 distinct CDR3 sequences; about 5.9% of them were singletons. The top ten hold about 15% of the sample. Taken with the paper, the label for time point translates to: sample taken at primary tumor resection. Material: PBMCs, obtained at surgery. Source of these receptors: a female donor with early-stage non-small cell lung cancer.

V is TRBV28 and J is TRBJ2-1; D is undetermined. This CDR3 has 15 residues. V lost 7 bases and J 0 bases, leaving 13 bases between the germline ends. The germline V gene has CDR1 MDHEN and CDR2 SYDVKM. CDR3 nucleotides: TGTGCCAGCATTCTGGACGGGTCCTCCTACAATGAGCAGTTCTTC. This gives the protein CASILDGSSYNEQFF.

Many counts were recorded for this clonotype. This rearrangement joins TRBV5-5 to TRBJ2-7, with D possibly TRBD1 on 6 matching bases. V was trimmed by 2 bases and J by 0 bases, leaving 9 bases between them. Germline CDR1 is SGHKS and CDR2 is YYEKEE (reference sequence). The CDR3 is made up of 14 amino acids. The CDR3 coding sequence is TGTGCCAGCAGCTTACAGGGTAACTCCTACGAGCAGTACGTC. Protein sequence: CASSLQGNSYEQYV.

The CDR3 sequence: CASSPYHNEQFF. The CDR3, as DNA: TGTGCCAGCAGCCCGTATCACAATGAGCAGTTCTTC. This chain links TRBV7-2 with TRBJ2-1; the D is unclear. Germline V gene data show CDR1 as SGHTA and CDR2 as FQGNSA. Deletions cut 5 bases from V and 5 bases from J, with 7 bases between. The CDR3 length is 12 residues.

The chain uses TRBV6-5 and TRBJ1-2; D is uncertain. Deletions cut 5 bases from V and 4 bases from J, with 20 bases between. This CDR3 has 16 amino acids. Looked up from germline, CDR1 is MNHEY and CDR2 is SVGAGI. DNA for the CDR3: TGTGCCAGCAGTCGCTCCCGCCAGGCTGTTTTCTATGGCTACACCTTC. This encodes CASSRSRQAVFYGYTF.

The table lists this clonotype with many counts. The chain has TRBV20-1 and TRBJ1-6, with D perhaps TRBD1 (6 bases). Germline V gene data show CDR1 as DFQATT and CDR2 as SNEGSKA (reference sequence). The V gene lost 0 bases and the J gene lost 10 bases, with 10 bases spanning the gap. The CDR3 is made up of 13 amino acids. In DNA form, the CDR3 reads TGCAGTGCTAGAGATCAGCAGGGGTCACCCCTCCACTTT. Its translation is CSARDQQGSPLHF.

This clonotype appeared many times. V usage is TRBV11-3 and J usage is TRBJ2-3; D unresolved. CDR1 and CDR2 (germline): SGHNT, YENEEA. The CDR3 covers 14 residues. Trimming shortened V by 4 bases and J by 0 bases, and 8 bases separated the two germline ends. The CDR3: CASSSLSSTDTQYF. Written as DNA, the CDR3 is TGTGCCAGCAGCTCGCTTAGTAGCACAGATACGCAGTATTTT. Complete variable domain (other parts from reference TRBV11-3 and TRBJ2-3): EAGVVQSPRYKIIEKKQPVAFWCNPISGHNTLYWYLQNLGQGPELLIRYENEEAVDDSQLPKDRFSAERLKGVDSTLKIQPAELGDSAVYLCASSSLSSTDTQYFGPGTRLTVL.

This clonotype was found many times. V and J are TRBV20-1 and TRBJ2-1; 11 bases are a match to TRBD2. The CDR3 extends over 16 amino acids. V gave up 1 base and J gave up 7 bases; unmatched junction bases: 9. The germline V gene has CDR1 DFQATT and CDR2 SNEGSKA (reference sequence). CDR3 sequence: CSARAATSGNRNEQFF. CDR3 in DNA: TGCAGTGCTAGAGCCGCGACTAGCGGGAATAGGAATGAGCAGTTCTTC.

This clonotype was seen more than once but under ten times. J is TRBJ2-7 and V is TRBV20-1, with D tentatively TRBD2 (5 bases). CDR1 is DFQATT, CDR2 SNEGSKA, per germline (reference sequence). The CDR3 has 13 amino acids. The V and J ends lost 4 bases and 2 bases respectively, with 12 bases between them. The CDR3 is CSAMSGVTYEQYV. Written as DNA, the CDR3 is TGCAGTGCTATGAGCGGAGTCACCTACGAGCAGTACGTC.

This clonotype occurred a few times. This sequence joins TRBV12-3 or TRBV12-4 and TRBJ1-1; TRBD1 agrees at 7 bases. The CDR3 consists of 11 residues. V trimming: 6 bases; J trimming: 10 bases; junction bases outside the gene matches: 5. CDR3 nucleotides: TGTGCCAGCAGCCCAGGGGGGGTAGCTTTCTTT. The encoded protein is CASSPGGVAFF.

This clonotype was picked up many times. This sequence joins TRBV6-2 or TRBV6-3 and TRBJ2-1, with 9 bases identical to TRBD2. Germline loops: CDR1 MNHEY, CDR2 SVGEGT. The CDR3 loop spans 15 amino acids. The J segment lost 9 bases and the V segment lost 6 bases, leaving 12 bases of the junction unmatched. The CDR3 protein is CASSPVGSGRGEQFF. CDR3 DNA sequence: TGTGCCAGCAGCCCCGTTGGTAGCGGGAGAGGTGAGCAGTTCTTC.

This clonotype has only a few counts. The chain joins TRBV28 to TRBJ1-4, with D perhaps matching TRBD1 (5 bases). CDR1 MDHEN and CDR2 SYDVKM come from the germline V gene. The CDR3 consists of 13 residues. V gave up 6 bases and J gave up 10 bases, with 15 bases separating them. The CDR3 loop reads CASRSGQGGKLFF. The CDR3 nucleotides are TGTGCCAGCAGATCCGGTCAGGGAGGAAAACTGTTTTTT.

This clonotype was seen a single time. In DNA, the CDR3 is TGTGCCAGCAGTTTTTCTTCATCCACAGCCAATGAGCAGTTCTTC. Amino acids: CASSFSSSTANEQFF. This chain links TRBV6-1 with TRBJ2-1; D gene ambiguous. CDR3 length: 15 residues. Germline V gene sequence: CDR1 MNHNS, CDR2 SASEGT. V lost 5 bases, J lost 6 bases, and 17 bases lay in between.

There are many counts of this clonotype. The genes are TRBV5-5 and TRBJ2-2, with 9 positions matching TRBD1. Germline assignment: CDR1 SGHKS and CDR2 YYEKEE (reference sequence). After removal of 3 bases from V and 6 bases from J, the junction contained 6 bases not matched to a gene. This CDR3 is 15 amino acids long. The chain's CDR3 is CASSSPGTGSGELFF. The DNA of the CDR3 is TGTGCCAGCAGCTCGCCCGGGACAGGGTCCGGGGAGCTGTTTTTT.

This clonotype was counted between two and nine times. The V call is TRBV28, the J call TRBJ2-1, with D uncertain. The CDR3 consists of 12 residues. CDR1 MDHEN and CDR2 SYDVKM come from the germline V gene. Trimming took off 5 bases at V and 8 bases at J, with 10 bases between the two ends. CDR3 loop: CASSLLDHEQFF. The DNA for the CDR3 is TGTGCCAGCAGTCTGTTGGATCATGAGCAGTTCTTC.

This clonotype was detected a few times. The V and J genes are TRBV3-1 and TRBJ2-2; D may be TRBD2 (5 bases). Trimming shortened V by 0 bases and J by 4 bases, and 9 bases separated the two germline ends. CDR1 is LGHDT, CDR2 YNNKEL, per germline (reference sequence). This CDR3 region has 15 residues. CDR3 bases: TGTGCCAGCAGCCAAGAACGAGGGTTCACCGGGGAGCTGTTTTTT. Translation: CASSQERGFTGELFF.